This TCR beta chain was observed in a study of cytomegalovirus exposure and HLA in healthy donors. Study-level points and caveats: Reportedly, HLA-A and HLA-B alleles of most subjects were accurately predicted from TCR beta.

The donors comprised healthy bone marrow donors. Trimming left V 0 bases short and J 3 bases short, with 9 bases between. The CDR3 runs 14 residues. Germline loops: CDR1 SGHAT, CDR2 FQNNGV. In the case of this clone: Its matching antigen is unknown.

The PCR contained 60 Vbeta and 13 Jbeta primers. The protocol was immunoSEQ multiplex PCR, while the TCRdb copy is restricted to in-frame clones and leaves out a portion. This table holds about 160,000 clones, about four fifths found once. The clonotype originates from a young man in good health and CMV-seronegative. V gene TRBV11-2 combines with J gene TRBJ2-7; a weak D match, TRBD2 (6 bases). What was sequenced was PBMCs. Here the CDR3 reads CASSLEVAVYEQYF. The CDR3 bases are TGTGCCAGCAGCTTAGAGGTAGCGGTCTACGAGCAGTACTTC. The whole variable domain, filled in from reference TRBV11-2 and TRBJ2-7, reads EAGVAQSPRYKIIEKRQSVAFWCNPISGHATLYWYQQILGQGPKLLIQFQNNGVVDDSQLPKDRFSAERLKGVDSTLKIQPAKLEDSAVYLCASSLEVAVYEQYFGPGTRLTVT.